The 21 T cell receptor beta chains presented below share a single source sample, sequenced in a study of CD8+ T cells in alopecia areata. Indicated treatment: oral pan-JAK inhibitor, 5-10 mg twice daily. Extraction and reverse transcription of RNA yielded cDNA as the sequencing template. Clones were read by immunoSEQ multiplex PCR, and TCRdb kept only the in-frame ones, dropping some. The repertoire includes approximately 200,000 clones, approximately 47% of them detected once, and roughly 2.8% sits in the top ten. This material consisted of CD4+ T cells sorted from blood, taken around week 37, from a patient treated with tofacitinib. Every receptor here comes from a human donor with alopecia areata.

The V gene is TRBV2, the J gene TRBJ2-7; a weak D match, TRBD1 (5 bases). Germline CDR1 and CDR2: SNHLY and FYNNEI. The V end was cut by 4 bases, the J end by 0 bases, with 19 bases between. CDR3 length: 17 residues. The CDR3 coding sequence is TGTGCCAGCAGTGCGGACATACTGATCTTGAGCTCCTACGAGCAGTACTTC. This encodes CASSADILILSSYEQYF.

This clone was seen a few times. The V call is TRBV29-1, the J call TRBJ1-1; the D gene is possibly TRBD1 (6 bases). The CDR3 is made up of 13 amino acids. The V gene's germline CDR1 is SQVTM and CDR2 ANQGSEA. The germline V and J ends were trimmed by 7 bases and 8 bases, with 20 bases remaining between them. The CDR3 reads CSALPGQGREAFF. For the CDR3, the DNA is TGCAGCGCCCTACCGGGACAAGGACGGGAAGCTTTCTTT.

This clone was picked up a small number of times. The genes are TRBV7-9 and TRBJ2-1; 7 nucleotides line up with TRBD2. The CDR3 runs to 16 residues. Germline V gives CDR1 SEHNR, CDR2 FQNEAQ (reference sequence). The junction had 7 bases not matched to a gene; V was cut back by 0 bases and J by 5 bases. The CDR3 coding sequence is TGTGCCAGCAGCTTAGCGTTGGCTAGCGGAAACAATGAGCAGTTCTTC. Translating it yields CASSLALASGNNEQFF.

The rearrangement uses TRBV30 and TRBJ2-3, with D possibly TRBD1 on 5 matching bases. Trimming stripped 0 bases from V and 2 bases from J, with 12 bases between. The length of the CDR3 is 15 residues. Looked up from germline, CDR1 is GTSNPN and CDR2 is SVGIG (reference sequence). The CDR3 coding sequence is TGTGCCTGGAGTGTACGAGACAGAGTCACAGATACGCAGTATTTT. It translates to CAWSVRDRVTDTQYF.

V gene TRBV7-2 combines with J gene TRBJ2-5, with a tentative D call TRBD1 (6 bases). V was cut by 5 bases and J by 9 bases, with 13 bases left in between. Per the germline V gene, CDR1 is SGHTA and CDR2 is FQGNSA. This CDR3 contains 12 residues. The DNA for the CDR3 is TGTGCCAGCAGCAAGAAGGGACAATCCCAGTACTTC. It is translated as CASSKKGQSQYF. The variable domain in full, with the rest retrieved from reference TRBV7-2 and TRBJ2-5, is GAGVSQSPSNKVTEKGKDVELRCDPISGHTALYWYRQSLGQGLEFLIYFQGNSAPDKSGLPSDRFSAERTGGSVSTLTIQRTQQEDSAVYLCASSKKGQSQYFGPGTRLLVL.

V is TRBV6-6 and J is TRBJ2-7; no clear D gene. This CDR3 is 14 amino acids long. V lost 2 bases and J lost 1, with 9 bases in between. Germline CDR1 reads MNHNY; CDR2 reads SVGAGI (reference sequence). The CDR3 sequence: CASSYVSVSYEQYF. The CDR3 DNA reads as TGTGCCAGCAGTTACGTCTCAGTATCCTACGAGCAGTACTTC.

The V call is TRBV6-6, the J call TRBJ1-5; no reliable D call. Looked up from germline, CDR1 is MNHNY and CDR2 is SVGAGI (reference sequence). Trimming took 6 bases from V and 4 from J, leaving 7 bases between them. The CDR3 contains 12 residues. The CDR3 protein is CASSRQNQPQHF. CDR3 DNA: TGTGCCAGCAGCAGGCAGAATCAGCCCCAGCATTTT.

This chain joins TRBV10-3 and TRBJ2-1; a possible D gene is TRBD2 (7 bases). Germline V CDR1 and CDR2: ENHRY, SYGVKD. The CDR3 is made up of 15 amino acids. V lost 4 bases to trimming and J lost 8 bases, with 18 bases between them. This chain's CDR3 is CAISGGEGTRDEQFF. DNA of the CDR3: TGTGCCATCAGTGGGGGGGAGGGGACAAGGGATGAGCAGTTCTTC.

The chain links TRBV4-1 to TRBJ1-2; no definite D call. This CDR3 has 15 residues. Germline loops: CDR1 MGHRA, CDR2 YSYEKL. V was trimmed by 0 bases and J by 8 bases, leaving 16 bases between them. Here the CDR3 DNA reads TGCGCCAGCAGCCAAGAACGTGGCGCGCTTGGAGGCTACACCTTC. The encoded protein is CASSQERGALGGYTF.

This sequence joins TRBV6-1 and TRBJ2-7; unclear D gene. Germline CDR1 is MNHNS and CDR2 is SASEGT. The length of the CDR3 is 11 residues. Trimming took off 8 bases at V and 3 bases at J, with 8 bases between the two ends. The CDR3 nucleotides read TGTGCCAGCCGAGATTTCTACGAGCAGTACTTC. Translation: CASRDFYEQYF.

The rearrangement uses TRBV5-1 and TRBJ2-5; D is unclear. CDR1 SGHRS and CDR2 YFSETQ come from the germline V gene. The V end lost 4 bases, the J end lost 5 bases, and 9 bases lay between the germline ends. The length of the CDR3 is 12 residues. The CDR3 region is CASSGNMETQYF. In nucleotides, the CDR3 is TGCGCCAGCAGCGGCAACATGGAGACCCAGTACTTC.

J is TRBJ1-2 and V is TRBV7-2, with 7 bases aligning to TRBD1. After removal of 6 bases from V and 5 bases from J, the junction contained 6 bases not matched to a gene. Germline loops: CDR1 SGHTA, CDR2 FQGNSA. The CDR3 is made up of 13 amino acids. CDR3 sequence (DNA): TGTGCCAGCAGTAAGGGGGCGGAGTATGGCTACACCTTC. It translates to CASSKGAEYGYTF.

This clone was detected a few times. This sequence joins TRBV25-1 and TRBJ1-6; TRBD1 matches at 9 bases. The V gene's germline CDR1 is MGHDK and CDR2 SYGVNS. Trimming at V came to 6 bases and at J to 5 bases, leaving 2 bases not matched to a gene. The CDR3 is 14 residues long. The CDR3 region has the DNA TGTGCCAGCAGGGACAGGGGCAATAATTCACCCCTCCACTTT. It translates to CASRDRGNNSPLHF.

This CDR3 is CSVTFKPGQGVPEAFF. CDR3 in DNA: TGCAGCGTTACCTTCAAACCGGGACAGGGAGTCCCTGAAGCTTTCTTT. This chain joins TRBV29-1 and TRBJ1-1; TRBD1 agrees at 9 bases. CDR1 SQVTM and CDR2 ANQGSEA come from the germline V gene. The J segment lost 6 bases and the V segment lost 5 bases, leaving 16 bases of the junction unmatched. CDR3 length: 16 residues.

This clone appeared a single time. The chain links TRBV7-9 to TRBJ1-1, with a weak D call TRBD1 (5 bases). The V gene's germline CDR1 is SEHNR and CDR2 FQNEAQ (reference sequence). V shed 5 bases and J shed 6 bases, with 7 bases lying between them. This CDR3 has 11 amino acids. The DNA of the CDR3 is TGTGCCAGCAGCCGAGGGGCTGAAGCTTTCTTT. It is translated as CASSRGAEAFF.

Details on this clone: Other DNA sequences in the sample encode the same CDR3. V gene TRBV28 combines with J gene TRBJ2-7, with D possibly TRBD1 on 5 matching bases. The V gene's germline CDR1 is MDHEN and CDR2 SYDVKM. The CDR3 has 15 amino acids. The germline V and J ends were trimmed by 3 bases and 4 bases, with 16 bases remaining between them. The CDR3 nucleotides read TGTGCCAGCAGTTTGTCCCCGAGGACATCTTACGAGCAGTACTTC. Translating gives CASSLSPRTSYEQYF.

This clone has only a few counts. The CDR3 sequence is CASSKGPPGPTPAGGF. The CDR3 DNA follows: TGTGCCAGCAGCAAAGGACCTCCGGGGCCTACCCCCGCGGGTGGCTTC. The gene calls are TRBV21-1 and TRBJ2-7. TRBV21-1 is described as a pseudogene. This CDR3 is 16 amino acids long.

In DNA, the CDR3 is TGCAGCGTTTCAGGGGGCAGGCATGGCACTGAAGCTTTCTTT. This gives the protein CSVSGGRHGTEAFF. The chain employs TRBV29-1 and TRBJ1-1, with 8 bases aligning to TRBD1. Trimming at V came to 5 bases and at J to 4 bases, leaving 9 bases not matched to a gene. Looked up from germline, CDR1 is SQVTM and CDR2 is ANQGSEA. The CDR3 is made up of 14 amino acids.

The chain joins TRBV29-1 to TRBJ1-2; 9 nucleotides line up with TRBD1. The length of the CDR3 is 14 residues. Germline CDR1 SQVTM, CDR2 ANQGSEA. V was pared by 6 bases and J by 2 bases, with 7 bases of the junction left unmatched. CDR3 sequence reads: CSVKDRGRNYGYTF. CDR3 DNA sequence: TGCAGCGTCAAGGACAGGGGTAGGAACTATGGCTACACCTTC.

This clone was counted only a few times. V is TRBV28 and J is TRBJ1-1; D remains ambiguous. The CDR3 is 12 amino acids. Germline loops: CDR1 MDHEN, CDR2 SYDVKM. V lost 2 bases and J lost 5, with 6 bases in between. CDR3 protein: CASSLKVTEAFF. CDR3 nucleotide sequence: TGTGCCAGCAGTTTAAAGGTGACTGAAGCTTTCTTT.

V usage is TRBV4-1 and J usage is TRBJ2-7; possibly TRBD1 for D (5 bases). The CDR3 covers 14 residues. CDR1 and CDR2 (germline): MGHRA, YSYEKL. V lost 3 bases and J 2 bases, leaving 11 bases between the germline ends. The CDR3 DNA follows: TGCGCCAGCAGCCATCCAACGACAGCCTACGAGCAGTACTTC. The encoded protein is CASSHPTTAYEQYF.